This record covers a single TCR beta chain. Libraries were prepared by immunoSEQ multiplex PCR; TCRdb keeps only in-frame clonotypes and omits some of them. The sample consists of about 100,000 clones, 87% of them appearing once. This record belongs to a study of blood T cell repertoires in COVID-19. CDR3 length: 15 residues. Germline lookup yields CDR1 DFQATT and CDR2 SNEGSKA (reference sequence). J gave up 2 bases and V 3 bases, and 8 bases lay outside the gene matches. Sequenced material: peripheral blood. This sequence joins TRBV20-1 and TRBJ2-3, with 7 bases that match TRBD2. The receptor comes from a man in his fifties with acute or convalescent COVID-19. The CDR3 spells CSASYGGGPTDTQYF. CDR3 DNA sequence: TGCAGTGCTAGTTATGGGGGAGGGCCCACAGATACGCAGTATTTT.